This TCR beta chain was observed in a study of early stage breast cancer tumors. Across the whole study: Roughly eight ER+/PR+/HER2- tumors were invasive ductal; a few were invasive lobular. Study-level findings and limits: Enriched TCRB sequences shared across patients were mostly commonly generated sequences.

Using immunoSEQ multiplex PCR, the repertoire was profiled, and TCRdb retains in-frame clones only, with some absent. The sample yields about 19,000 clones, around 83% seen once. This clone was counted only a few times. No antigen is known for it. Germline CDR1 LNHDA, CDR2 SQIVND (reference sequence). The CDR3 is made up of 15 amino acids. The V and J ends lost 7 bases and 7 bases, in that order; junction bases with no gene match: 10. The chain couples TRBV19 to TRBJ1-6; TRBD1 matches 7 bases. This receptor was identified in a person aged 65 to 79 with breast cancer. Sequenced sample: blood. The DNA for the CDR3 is TGTGCCAGTAATACTCAGACAGGGTCGAATTCACCCCTCCACTTT. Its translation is CASNTQTGSNSPLHF.